A selection of T cell receptor beta chains follows, all from one sample in a study of Ad26.COV2.S vaccination and SARS-CoV-2 variants. The protocol was immunoSEQ multiplex PCR, while the TCRdb copy is restricted to in-frame clones and leaves out a portion. This sample has a few hundred thousand clones, with roughly 88% found just once. The source was peripheral blood, collected in a trial of Ad26.COV2.S vaccine versus placebo. These receptors came from a person aged 18-65 years who received the Ad26.COV2.S COVID-19 vaccine or a placebo. CDR3s include the opening cysteine and the closing phenylalanine or tryptophan. The D gene is left open where the match is weak. Clone size appears in some rows only: once, few, many, or a class for an expanded clone.

j_gene | abundance | v_gene | d_gene | CDR3nt | CDR3aa
TRBJ2-7 | - | TRBV9 | - | TGTGCCAGCAGCGTAGATCCTGCCTACGAGCAGTACTTC | CASSVDPAYEQYF
TRBJ1-3 | - | TRBV5-1 | - | TGCGCCAGCAGCTTGACCCTACAGGAGAGCTCTGGAAACACCATATATTTT | CASSLTLQESSGNTIYF
TRBJ2-1 | few | TRBV29-1 | - | TGCAGCGTTCGTCGGACTATCGACAGTGAGCAGTTCTTC | CSVRRTIDSEQFF
TRBJ2-3 | - | TRBV9 | - | TGTGCCAGCAGTGGCGGGGCCTCCCGGGCAGATACGCAGTATTTT | CASSGGASRADTQYF
TRBJ2-7 | - | TRBV7-2 | - | TGTGCCAGCAGCTTAGGGATGGAGGACCCCTACGAGCAGTACTTC | CASSLGMEDPYEQYF
TRBJ1-6 | - | TRBV2 | - | TGTGCCAGCATTCCGGACAGTTCCTATAATTCACCCCTCCACTTT | CASIPDSSYNSPLHF
TRBJ2-3 | - | TRBV7-3 | TRBD1 | TGTGCCAGCAGCTTAAGGGGCCTCGACAGGGTCGGAAGAGGGACAGATACGCAGTATTTT | CASSLRGLDRVGRGTDTQYF
TRBJ2-5 | - | TRBV6-2/TRBV6-3 | - | TGTGCCAGCAGTGACCATCGGACTTCGCGATACCAAGAGACCCAGTACTTC | CASSDHRTSRYQETQYF
TRBJ2-3 | - | TRBV6-1 | - | TGTGCCAGCAGTGAAAGGGTCCGCGCAGTTAGCACAGATACGCAGTATTTT | CASSERVRAVSTDTQYF
TRBJ1-4 | - | TRBV28 | - | TGTGCCAGCAGTTTAAGGACGGAAAAACTGTTTTTT | CASSLRTEKLFF
TRBJ1-1 | - | TRBV5-4 | - | TGTGCCAGCAGCTTACAGGAGATGGACACTGAAGCTTTCTTT | CASSLQEMDTEAFF
TRBJ2-1 | - | TRBV11-2 | - | TGTGCCAGCAGCTTAGCAGGGGAATCCTACAATGAGCAGTTCTTC | CASSLAGESYNEQFF
TRBJ2-5 | - | TRBV7-2 | TRBD1 | TGTGCCAGCAGAGTACCGGGACAGTGGGGCCAGTACTTC | CASRVPGQWGQYF
TRBJ2-7 | - | TRBV7-6 | - | TGTGCCAGCAGCCAAGGGGACTTTTTTTCCTACGAGCAGTACTTC | CASSQGDFFSYEQYF
TRBJ2-7 | once | TRBV18 | TRBD1 | TGTGCCAGCTCACTAAAAGACAGGGTCGAGCAGTACTTC | CASSLKDRVEQYF
TRBJ2-2 | few | TRBV7-2 | - | TGTGCCAGCAGCTTAACGTACACCGGGGAGCTGTTTTTT | CASSLTYTGELFF
TRBJ2-7 | - | TRBV4-1 | - | TGCGCCAGCAGCCAAGTCGGCGGGGCGGATTCCTACGAGCAGTACTTC | CASSQVGGADSYEQYF
TRBJ1-4 | once | TRBV2 | - | TGTGCCAGCAGTATCCCTGCTAATGAAAAACTGTTTTTT | CASSIPANEKLFF
TRBJ2-1 | - | TRBV11-3 | TRBD2 | TGTGCCAGCAGCCGGACTAGCGGTTACAATGAGCAGTTCTTC | CASSRTSGYNEQFF
TRBJ1-4 | - | TRBV6-1 | - | TGTGCCAGCAGTGCCCTAATGCCGGGAGCGGGTAATGAAAAACTGTTTTTT | CASSALMPGAGNEKLFF
TRBJ1-2 | - | TRBV6-6 | - | TGTGCCAGCGCGGACAGCTCCTATGGCTACACCTTC | CASADSSYGYTF
TRBJ1-1 | - | TRBV6-5 | - | TGTGCCACCATGACTCAGGCGGGAATGAACACTGAAGCTTTCTTT | CATMTQAGMNTEAFF
TRBJ2-3 | - | TRBV15 | TRBD2 | TGTGCCACCAGCAGATCGGAAGGACTAGCGGGATGGTTGGGGGGAACAGATACGCAGTATTTT | CATSRSEGLAGWLGGTDTQYF
TRBJ2-3 | - | TRBV27 | TRBD2 | TGTGCCAGCAGTCCACCGACTAGCGGGAAGGATACGCAGTATTTT | CASSPPTSGKDTQYF
TRBJ2-1 | - | TRBV9 | - | TGTGCCAGCAGCGTAGGATCCTACAATGAGCAGTTCTTC | CASSVGSYNEQFF
TRBJ2-7 | - | TRBV28 | TRBD2 | TGTGCCAGCAGGTCAAGCGGGAGCCACGAGCAGTACTTC | CASRSSGSHEQYF
TRBJ1-4 | - | TRBV5-4 | TRBD1 | TGTGCCAGCAGCCCAGACAGGGATGAAAAACTGTTTTTT | CASSPDRDEKLFF
TRBJ1-2 | - | TRBV24-1 | - | TGTGCCACCACGGCAGGGGATGGGTATGGCTACACCTTC | CATTAGDGYGYTF
TRBJ1-2 | - | TRBV19 | - | TGTGCCAGTAGTCCTCCCCCATCGTGGGGGAGGGACTATGGCTACACCTTC | CASSPPPSWGRDYGYTF
TRBJ2-1 | - | TRBV5-4 | TRBD1 | TGTGCCAGCAGCTTCACAGGGGCCCCCTACAATGAGCAGTTCTTC | CASSFTGAPYNEQFF
TRBJ1-4 | - | TRBV7-3 | - | TGTGCCAGCAGCTTAACCACGGGACCTAATGAAAAACTGTTTTTT | CASSLTTGPNEKLFF
TRBJ2-5 | - | TRBV3-1/TRBV3-2 | - | TGTGCCAGCAGCCTGGGACTTCAAGAGACCCAGTACTTC | CASSLGLQETQYF
TRBJ2-2 | once | TRBV2 | - | TGTGCCAGCAGTACTAAAACTACCACCGGGGAGCTGTTTTTT | CASSTKTTTGELFF
TRBJ2-6 | - | TRBV18 | - | TGTGCCAGCTCACCGAACTCCGGGGCCAACGTCCTGACTTTC | CASSPNSGANVLTF
TRBJ2-2 | - | TRBV11-2 | - | TGTGCCAGCAGCTCACGGGCCGGGCAGGGGATTCCTAACACCGGGGAGCTGTTTTTT | CASSSRAGQGIPNTGELFF
TRBJ1-1 | once | TRBV12-3/TRBV12-4 | TRBD1 | TGTGCCAGCAGCTTCGGGACAGTTGAAGCTTTCTTT | CASSFGTVEAFF